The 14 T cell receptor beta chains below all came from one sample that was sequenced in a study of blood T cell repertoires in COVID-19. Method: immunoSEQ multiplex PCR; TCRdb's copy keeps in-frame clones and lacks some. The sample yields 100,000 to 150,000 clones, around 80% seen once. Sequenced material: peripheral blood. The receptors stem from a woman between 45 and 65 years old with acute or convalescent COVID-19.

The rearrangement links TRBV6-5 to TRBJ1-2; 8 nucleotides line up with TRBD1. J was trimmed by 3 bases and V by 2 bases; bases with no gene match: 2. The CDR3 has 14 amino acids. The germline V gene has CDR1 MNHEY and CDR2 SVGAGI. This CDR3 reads CASSYQTGDYGYTF. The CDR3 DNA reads TGTGCCAGCAGTTACCAGACAGGGGACTATGGCTACACCTTC.

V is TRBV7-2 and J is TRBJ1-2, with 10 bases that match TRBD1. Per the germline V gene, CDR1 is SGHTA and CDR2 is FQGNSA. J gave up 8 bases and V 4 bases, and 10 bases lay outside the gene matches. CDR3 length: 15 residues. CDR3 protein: CASSSPGQGMWGYTF. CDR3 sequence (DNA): TGTGCCAGCAGCTCACCGGGACAGGGGATGTGGGGCTACACCTTC.

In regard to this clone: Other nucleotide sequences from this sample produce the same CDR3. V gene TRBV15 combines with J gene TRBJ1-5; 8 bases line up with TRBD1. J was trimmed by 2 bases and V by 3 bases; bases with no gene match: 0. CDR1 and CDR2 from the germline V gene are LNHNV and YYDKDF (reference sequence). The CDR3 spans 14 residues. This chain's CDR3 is CATSRTGGNQPQHF. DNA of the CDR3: TGTGCCACCAGCAGGACAGGGGGCAATCAGCCCCAGCATTTT.

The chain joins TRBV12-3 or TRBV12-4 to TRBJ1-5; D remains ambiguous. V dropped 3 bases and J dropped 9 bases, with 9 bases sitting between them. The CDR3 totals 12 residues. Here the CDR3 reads CASSFSLGPQHF. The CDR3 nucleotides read TGTGCCAGCAGTTTTTCTCTAGGGCCCCAGCATTTT.

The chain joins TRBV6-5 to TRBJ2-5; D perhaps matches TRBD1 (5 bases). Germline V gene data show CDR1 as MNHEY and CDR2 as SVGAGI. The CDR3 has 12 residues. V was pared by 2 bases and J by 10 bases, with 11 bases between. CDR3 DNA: TGTGCCAGCAGTTACGCCAGGGATATCCAGTACTTC. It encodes CASSYARDIQYF.

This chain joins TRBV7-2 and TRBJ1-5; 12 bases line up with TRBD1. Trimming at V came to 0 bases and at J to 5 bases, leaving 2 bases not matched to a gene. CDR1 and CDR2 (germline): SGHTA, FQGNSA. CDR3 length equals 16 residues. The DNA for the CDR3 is TGTGCCAGCAGCTTAGCGGGACAGGGGGCTTATCAGCCCCAGCATTTT. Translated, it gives CASSLAGQGAYQPQHF.

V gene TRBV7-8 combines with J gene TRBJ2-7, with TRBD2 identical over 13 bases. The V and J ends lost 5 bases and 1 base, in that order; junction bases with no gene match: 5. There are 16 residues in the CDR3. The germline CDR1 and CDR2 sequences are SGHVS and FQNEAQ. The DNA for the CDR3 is TGTGCCAGCAGCACTCGGACTAGCGGGAGTTCCTACGAGCAGTACTTC. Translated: CASSTRTSGSSYEQYF.

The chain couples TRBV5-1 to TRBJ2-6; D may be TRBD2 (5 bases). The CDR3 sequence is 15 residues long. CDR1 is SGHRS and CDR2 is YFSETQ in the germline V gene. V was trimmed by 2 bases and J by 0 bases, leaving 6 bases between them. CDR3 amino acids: CASSLLGSGANVLTF. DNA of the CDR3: TGCGCCAGCAGCTTACTAGGCTCTGGGGCCAACGTCCTGACTTTC.

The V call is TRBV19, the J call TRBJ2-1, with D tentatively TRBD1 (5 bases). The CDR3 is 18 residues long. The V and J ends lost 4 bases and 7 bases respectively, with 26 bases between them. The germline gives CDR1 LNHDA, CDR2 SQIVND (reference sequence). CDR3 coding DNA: TGTGCCAGTAGTACCCATACAGGTTCTACCCACTTACTAAATGAGCAGTTCTTC. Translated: CASSTHTGSTHLLNEQFF.

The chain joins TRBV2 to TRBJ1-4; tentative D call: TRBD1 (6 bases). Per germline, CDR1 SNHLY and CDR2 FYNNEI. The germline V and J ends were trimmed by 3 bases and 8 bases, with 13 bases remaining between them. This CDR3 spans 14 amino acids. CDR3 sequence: CASSDFRGREKLFF. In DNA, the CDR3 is TGTGCCAGCAGTGATTTTAGGGGGAGAGAAAAACTGTTTTTT.

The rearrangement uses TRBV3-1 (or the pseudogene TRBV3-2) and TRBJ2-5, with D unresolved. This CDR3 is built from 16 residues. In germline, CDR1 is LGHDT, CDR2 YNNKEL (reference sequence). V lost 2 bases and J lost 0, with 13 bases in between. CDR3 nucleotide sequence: TGTGCCAGCAGCCAACTGTTTGCTAGTCACCAAGAGACCCAGTACTTC. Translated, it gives CASSQLFASHQETQYF.

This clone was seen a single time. The CDR3 coding sequence is TGTGCCACCAGCAGACAGGGGGCCTACGAGCAGTACTTC. It encodes CATSRQGAYEQYF. V usage is TRBV15 and J usage is TRBJ2-7; 7 nucleotides match TRBD1. CDR3 length: 13 amino acids. J was trimmed by 2 bases and V by 2 bases; bases with no gene match: 0. The germline V gene has CDR1 LNHNV and CDR2 YYDKDF (reference sequence).

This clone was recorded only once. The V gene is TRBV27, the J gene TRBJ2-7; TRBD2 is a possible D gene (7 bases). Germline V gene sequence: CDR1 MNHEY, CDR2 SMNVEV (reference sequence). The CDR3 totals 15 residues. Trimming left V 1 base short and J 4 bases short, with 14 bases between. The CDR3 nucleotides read TGTGCCAGCAGTTTATTTGGGGGAGGGGGTTACGAGCAGTACTTC. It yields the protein CASSLFGGGGYEQYF.

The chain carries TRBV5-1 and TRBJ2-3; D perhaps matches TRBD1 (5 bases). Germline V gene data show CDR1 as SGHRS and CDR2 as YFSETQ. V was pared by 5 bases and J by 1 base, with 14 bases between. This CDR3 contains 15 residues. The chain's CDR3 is CASSLGDLRTDTQYF. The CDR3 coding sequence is TGCGCCAGCAGTTTAGGGGATCTCCGCACAGATACGCAGTATTTT.